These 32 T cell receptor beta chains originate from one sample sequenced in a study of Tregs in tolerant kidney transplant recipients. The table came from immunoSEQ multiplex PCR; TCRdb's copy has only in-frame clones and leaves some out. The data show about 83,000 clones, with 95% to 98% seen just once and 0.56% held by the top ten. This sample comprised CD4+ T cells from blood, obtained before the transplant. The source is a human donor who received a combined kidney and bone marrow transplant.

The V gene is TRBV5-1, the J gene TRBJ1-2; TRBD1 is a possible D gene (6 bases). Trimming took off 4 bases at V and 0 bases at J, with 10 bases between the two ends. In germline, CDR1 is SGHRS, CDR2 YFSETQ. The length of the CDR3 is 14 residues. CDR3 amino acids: CASSRDISNYGYTF. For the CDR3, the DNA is TGCGCCAGCAGCAGGGACATTTCTAACTATGGCTACACCTTC.

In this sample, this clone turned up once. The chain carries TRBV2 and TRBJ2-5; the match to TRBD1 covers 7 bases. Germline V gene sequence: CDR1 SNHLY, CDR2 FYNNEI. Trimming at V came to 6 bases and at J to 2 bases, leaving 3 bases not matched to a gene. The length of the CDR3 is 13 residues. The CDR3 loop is CASSRDSQETQYF. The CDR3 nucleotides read TGTGCCAGCAGCCGGGACAGTCAAGAGACCCAGTACTTC. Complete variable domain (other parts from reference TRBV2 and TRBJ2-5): EPEVTQTPSHQVTQMGQEVILRCVPISNHLYFYWYRQILGQKVEFLVSFYNNEISEKSEIFDDQFSVERPDGSNFTLKIRSTKLEDSAMYFCASSRDSQETQYFGPGTRLLVL.

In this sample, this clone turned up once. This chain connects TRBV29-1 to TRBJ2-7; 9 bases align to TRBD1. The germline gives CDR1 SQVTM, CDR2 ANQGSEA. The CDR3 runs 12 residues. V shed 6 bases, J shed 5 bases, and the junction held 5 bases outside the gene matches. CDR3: CSVLRDRDEQYF. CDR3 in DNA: TGCAGCGTCCTAAGGGACAGGGACGAGCAGTACTTC.

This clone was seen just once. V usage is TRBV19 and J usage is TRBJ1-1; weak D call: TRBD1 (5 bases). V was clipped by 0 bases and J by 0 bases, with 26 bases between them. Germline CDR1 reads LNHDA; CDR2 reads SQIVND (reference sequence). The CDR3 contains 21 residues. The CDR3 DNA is TGTGCCAGTAGTATAGACAAGTGGGCTGGGGTCCGGGGGATTTTGAACACTGAAGCTTTCTTT. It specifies CASSIDKWAGVRGILNTEAFF.

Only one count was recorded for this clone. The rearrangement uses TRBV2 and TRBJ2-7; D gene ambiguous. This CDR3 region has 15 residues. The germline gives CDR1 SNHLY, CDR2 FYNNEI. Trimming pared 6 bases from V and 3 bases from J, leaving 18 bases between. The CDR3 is CASRYGAHFNYEQYF. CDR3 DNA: TGTGCCAGCAGGTACGGAGCGCACTTTAACTACGAGCAGTACTTC.

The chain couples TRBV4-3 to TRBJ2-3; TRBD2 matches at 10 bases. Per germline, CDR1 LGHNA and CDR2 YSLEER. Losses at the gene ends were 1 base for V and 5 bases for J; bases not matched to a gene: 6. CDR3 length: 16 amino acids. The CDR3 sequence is CASSQGFLAGEDTQYF. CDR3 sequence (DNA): TGCGCCAGCAGCCAAGGGTTCCTAGCGGGAGAAGATACGCAGTATTTT.

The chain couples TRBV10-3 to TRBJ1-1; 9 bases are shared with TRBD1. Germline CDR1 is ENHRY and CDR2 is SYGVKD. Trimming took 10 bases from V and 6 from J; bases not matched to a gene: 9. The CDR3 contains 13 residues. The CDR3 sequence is CATLGQGTPEAFF. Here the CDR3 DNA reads TGTGCCACCCTGGGACAGGGAACTCCTGAAGCTTTCTTT.

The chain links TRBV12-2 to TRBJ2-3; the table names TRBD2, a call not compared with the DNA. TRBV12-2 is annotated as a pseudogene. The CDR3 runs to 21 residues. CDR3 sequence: CASRSPGGLAGASGGTDTQYF. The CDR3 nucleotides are TGTGCAAGTCGCTCCCCCGGGGGGCTAGCGGGAGCTTCAGGGGGCACAGATACGCAGTATTTT.

CDR3 loop: CASSIDRETQYF. CDR3 nucleotide sequence: TGTGCCAGTAGTATAGATCGTGAGACCCAGTACTTC. This chain connects TRBV19 to TRBJ2-5; D gene ambiguous. CDR3 length equals 12 residues. The ends were cut back, 0 bases at V and 5 bases at J, with 4 bases in the middle. From germline, CDR1 is LNHDA and CDR2 SQIVND (reference sequence).

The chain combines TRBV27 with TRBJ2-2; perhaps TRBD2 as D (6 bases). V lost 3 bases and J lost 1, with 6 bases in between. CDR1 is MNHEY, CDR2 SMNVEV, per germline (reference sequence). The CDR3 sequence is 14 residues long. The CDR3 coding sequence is TGTGCCAGCAGTTTCGGGGGGAACACCGGGGAGCTGTTTTTT. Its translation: CASSFGGNTGELFF.

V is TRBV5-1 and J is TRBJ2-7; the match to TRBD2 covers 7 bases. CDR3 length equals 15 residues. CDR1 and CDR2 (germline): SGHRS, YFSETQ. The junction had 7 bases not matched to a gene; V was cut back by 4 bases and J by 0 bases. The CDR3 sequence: CASSPTGGGSYEQYF. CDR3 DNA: TGCGCCAGCAGCCCCACGGGCGGGGGCTCCTACGAGCAGTACTTC. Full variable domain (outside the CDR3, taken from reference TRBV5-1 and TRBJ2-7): KAGVTQTPRYLIKTRGQQVTLSCSPISGHRSVSWYQQTPGQGLQFLFEYFSETQRNKGNFPGRFSGRQFSNSRSEMNVSTLELGDSALYLCASSPTGGGSYEQYFGPGTRLTVT.

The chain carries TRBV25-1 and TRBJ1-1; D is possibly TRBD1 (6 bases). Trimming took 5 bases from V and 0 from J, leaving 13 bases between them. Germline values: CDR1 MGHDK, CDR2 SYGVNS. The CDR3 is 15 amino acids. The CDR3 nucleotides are TGTGCCAGCAGTCCGGGGACACCTTTGAACACTGAAGCTTTCTTT. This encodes CASSPGTPLNTEAFF.

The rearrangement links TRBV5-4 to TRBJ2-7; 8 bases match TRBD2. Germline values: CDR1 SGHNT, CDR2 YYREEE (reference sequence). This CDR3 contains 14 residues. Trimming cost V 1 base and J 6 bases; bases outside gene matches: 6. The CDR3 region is CASSLTGGPVEQYF. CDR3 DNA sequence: TGTGCCAGCAGCTTGACGGGAGGGCCCGTCGAGCAGTACTTC.

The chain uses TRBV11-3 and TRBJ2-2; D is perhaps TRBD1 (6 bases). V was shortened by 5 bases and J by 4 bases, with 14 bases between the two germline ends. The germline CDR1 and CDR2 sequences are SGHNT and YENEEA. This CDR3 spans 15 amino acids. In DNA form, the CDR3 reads TGTGCCAGCAGCCTCGGACAGAGAAGCACCGGGGAGCTGTTTTTT. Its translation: CASSLGQRSTGELFF.

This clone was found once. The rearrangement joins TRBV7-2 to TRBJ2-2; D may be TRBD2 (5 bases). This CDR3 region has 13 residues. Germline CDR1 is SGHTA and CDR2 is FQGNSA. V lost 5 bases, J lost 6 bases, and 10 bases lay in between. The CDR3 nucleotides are TGTGCCAGCAGCCCTACTAGGGCCGGGGAGCTGTTTTTT. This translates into CASSPTRAGELFF.

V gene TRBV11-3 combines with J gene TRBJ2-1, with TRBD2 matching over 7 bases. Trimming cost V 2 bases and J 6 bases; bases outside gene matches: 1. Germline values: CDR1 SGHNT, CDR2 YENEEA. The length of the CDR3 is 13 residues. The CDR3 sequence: CASSLLAANEQFF. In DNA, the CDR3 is TGTGCCAGCAGCTTACTAGCGGCCAATGAGCAGTTCTTC.

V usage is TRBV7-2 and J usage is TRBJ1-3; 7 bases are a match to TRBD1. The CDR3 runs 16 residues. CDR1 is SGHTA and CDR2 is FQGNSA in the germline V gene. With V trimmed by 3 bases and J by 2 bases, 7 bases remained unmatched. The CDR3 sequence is CASSFLGTATGNTIYF. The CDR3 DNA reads TGTGCCAGCAGCTTCCTCGGGACAGCTACTGGAAACACCATATATTTT.

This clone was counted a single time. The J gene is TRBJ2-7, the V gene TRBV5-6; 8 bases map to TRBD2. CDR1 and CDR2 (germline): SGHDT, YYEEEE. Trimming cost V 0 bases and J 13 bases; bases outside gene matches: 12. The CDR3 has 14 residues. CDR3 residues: CASSLGPGGMGKYF. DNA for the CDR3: TGTGCCAGCAGCTTGGGCCCGGGAGGGATGGGGAAATACTTC.

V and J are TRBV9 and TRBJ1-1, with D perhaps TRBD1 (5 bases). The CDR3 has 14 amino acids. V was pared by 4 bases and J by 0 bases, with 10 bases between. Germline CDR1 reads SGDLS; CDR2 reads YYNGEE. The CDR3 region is CASSTRDLNTEAFF. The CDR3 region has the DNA TGTGCCAGCAGCACCCGGGACTTGAACACTGAAGCTTTCTTT.

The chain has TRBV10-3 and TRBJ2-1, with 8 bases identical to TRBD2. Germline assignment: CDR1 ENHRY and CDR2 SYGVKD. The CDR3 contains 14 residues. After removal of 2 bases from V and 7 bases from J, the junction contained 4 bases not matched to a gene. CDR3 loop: CAISEGLATNEQFF. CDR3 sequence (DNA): TGTGCCATCAGTGAGGGACTAGCCACAAATGAGCAGTTCTTC.

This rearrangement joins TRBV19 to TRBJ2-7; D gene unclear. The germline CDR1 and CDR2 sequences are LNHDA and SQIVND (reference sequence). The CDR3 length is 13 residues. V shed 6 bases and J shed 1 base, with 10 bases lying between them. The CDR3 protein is CASRMIGSYEQYF. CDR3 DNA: TGTGCCAGTAGGATGATCGGTTCCTACGAGCAGTACTTC.

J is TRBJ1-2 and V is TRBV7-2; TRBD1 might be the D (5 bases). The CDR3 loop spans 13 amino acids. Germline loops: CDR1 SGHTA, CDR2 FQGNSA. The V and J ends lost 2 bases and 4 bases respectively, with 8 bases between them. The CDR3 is CASSLTGAYGYTF. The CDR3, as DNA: TGTGCCAGCAGCTTAACAGGTGCCTATGGCTACACCTTC.

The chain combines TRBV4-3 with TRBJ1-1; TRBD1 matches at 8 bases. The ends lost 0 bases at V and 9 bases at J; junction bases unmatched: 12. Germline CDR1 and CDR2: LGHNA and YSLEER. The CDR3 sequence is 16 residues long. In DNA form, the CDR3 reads TGCGCCAGCAGCCAAGATATAACCGGGACAGGCCATAAAGCTTTCTTT. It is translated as CASSQDITGTGHKAFF.

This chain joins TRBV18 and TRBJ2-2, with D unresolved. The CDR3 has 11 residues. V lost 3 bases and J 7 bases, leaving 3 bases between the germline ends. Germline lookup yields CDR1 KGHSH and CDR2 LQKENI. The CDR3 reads CASSPGGELFF. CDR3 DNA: TGTGCCAGCTCACCCGGCGGGGAGCTGTTTTTT.

The CDR3 is CAWSAFPDTQYF. CDR3 bases: TGTGCCTGGAGTGCCTTCCCAGATACGCAGTATTTT. The V and J genes are TRBV30 and TRBJ2-3; no clear D gene. Trimming removed 1 base from V and 4 bases from J, with 6 bases in between. There are 12 residues in the CDR3. CDR1 and CDR2 (germline): GTSNPN, SVGIG (reference sequence).

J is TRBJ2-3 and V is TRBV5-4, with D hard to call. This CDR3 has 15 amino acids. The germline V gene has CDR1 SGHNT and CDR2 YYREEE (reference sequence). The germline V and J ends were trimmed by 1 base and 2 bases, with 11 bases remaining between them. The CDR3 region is CASSLSTTITDTQYF. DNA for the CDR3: TGTGCCAGCAGCTTGAGTACCACTATCACAGATACGCAGTATTTT. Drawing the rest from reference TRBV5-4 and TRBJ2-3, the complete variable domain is ETGVTQSPTHLIKTRGQQVTLRCSSQSGHNTVSWYQQALGQGPQFIFQYYREEENGRGNFPPRFSGLQFPNYSSELNVNALELDDSALYLCASSLSTTITDTQYFGPGTRLTVL.

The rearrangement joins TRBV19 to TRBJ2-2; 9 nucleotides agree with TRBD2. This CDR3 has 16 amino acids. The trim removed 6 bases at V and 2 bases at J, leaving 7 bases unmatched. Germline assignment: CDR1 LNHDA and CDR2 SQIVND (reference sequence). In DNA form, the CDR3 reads TGTGCCAGTAGCTCAGCGGGGGGCTCCAACACCGGGGAGCTGTTTTTT. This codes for CASSSAGGSNTGELFF.

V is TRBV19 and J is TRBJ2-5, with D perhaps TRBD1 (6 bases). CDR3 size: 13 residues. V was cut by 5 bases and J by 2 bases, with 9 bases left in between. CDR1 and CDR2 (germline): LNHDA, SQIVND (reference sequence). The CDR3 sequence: CASSADRQETQYF. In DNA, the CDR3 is TGTGCCAGTAGTGCTGACAGGCAAGAGACCCAGTACTTC.

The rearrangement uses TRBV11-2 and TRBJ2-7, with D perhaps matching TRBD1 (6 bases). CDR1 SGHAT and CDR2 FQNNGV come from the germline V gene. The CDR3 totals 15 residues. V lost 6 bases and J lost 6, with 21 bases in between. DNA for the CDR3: TGTGCCAGCAGTCGGACCGGGACACAGGCCTCCGAGCAGTACTTC. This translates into CASSRTGTQASEQYF.

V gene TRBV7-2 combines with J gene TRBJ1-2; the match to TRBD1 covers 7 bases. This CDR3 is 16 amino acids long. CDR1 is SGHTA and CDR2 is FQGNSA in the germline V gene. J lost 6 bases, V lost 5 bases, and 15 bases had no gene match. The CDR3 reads CASSPQLPGTANGYTF. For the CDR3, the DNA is TGTGCCAGCAGCCCACAACTCCCCGGGACAGCAAATGGCTACACCTTC.

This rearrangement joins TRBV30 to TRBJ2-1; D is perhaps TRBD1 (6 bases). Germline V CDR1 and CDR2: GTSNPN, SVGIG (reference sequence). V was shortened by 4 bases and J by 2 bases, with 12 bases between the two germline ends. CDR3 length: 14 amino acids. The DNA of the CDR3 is TGTGCCTGGACTCTGAGGACAGCCTACAATGAGCAGTTCTTC. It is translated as CAWTLRTAYNEQFF.

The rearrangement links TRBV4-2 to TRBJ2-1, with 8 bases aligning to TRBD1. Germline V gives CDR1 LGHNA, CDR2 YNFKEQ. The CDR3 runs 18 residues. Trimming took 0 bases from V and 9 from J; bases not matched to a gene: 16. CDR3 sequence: CASSQDVSLWAQGAEQFF. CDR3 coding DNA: TGTGCCAGCAGCCAAGATGTGAGTTTATGGGCTCAGGGGGCTGAGCAGTTCTTC.